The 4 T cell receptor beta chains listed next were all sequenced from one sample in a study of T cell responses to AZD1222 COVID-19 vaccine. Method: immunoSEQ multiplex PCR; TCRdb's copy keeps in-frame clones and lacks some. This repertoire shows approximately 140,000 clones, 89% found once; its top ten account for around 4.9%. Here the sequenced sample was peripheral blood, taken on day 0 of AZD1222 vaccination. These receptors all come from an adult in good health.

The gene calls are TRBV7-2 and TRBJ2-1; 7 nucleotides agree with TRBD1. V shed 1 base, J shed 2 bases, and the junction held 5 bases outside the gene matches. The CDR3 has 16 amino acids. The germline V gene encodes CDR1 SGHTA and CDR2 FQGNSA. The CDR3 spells CASSLVAGTAYNEQFF. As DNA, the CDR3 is TGTGCCAGCAGCTTAGTTGCTGGGACAGCCTACAATGAGCAGTTCTTC.

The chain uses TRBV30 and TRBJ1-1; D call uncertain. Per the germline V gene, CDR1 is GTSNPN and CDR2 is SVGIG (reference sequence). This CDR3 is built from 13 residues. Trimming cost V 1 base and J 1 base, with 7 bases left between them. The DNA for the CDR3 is TGTGCCTGGAGTGCCGTTTGGAACACTGAAGCTTTCTTT. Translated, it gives CAWSAVWNTEAFF.

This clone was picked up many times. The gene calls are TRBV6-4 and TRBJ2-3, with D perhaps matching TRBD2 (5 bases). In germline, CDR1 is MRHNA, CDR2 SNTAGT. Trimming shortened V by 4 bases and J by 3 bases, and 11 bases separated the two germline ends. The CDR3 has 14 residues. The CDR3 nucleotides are TGTGCCAGCAGTGGAGGGATGGAGACAGATACGCAGTATTTT. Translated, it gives CASSGGMETDTQYF.

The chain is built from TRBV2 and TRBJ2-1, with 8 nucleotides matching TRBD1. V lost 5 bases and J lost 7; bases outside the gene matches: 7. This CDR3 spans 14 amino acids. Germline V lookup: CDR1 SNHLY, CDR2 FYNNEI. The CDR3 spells CASSLQGAGNEQFF. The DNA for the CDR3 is TGTGCCAGCAGTTTGCAGGGGGCGGGAAATGAGCAGTTCTTC.